This T cell receptor (beta chain) derives from a study of control samples from healthy donors and cancer patients (dated by TCRdb to about 2020). Worth noting for this clone: Its antigen remains unidentified. Base qualities are missing; no much larger clone stands one base away.

Library preparation employed the immunoSEQ multiplex PCR assay. TCRdb mirrors the immuneACCESS table, restricted to in-frame sequences. Some clones are absent from its copies; in checked studies, under half trace to an unresolved V gene, and the reason for the others is unknown. The sample table contains about 170,000 clones; only one count was recorded for more than 85% of them. Of the sample, 2% is held by the ten largest clones. CDR1 and CDR2 were assigned from the germline V gene as SGHAT and FQNNGV. V lost 5 bases and J lost 4 bases, and the count of bases not matched to a germline gene is 2. The CDR3 runs 13 amino acids, cysteine and phenylalanine included. Here the CDR3 DNA is all that survives: 39 bases in frame from base 1.

Source material: blood. This receptor was taken from a woman between 40 and 50 years old in good health. The chain was built from TRBV11-2 and TRBJ2-3, with 8 bases matching TRBD2. CDR3 reads: CASSPAGADTQYF. The bases are TGTGCCAGCAGCCCAGCGGGGGCAGATACGCAGTATTTT.